This T cell receptor beta chain was identified in a study of beta chain features in type 1 diabetes listed by TCRdb under 2018. Regarding the study in general: Patients and healthy donors did not differ in mean age, gender distribution, total cell number or subset yield. A total of about 99,000,000 sorted cells were examined across all samples, and RNA yield correlated strongly with the number of cells per subset. The study compared the TCRB repertoires of sorted circulating CD4+ T cell subsets in recently diagnosed type 1 diabetes patients with those in matched healthy donors. Regulatory and stem cell-like memory subsets were obtained from only 8 patients and roughly eight healthy donors, while naive and central memory subsets were obtained from all 30 or so donors. What the authors observed across the whole study: Only small numbers of individuals were included in the HLA sub-analyses, which left unresolved whether HLA type had any influence on TCRB rearrangement. Naive, central memory and regulatory TCRB repertoires appeared to be more similar among patients than among healthy donors. Patients with type 1 diabetes made fewer insertions and deleted more nucleotides at VDJ recombination sites, implying thymic rearrangement abnormalities. Shorter templates might be favored by PCR, yet because patient and control samples were amplified and corrected together, any such skew would affect both groups equally. In all four CD4+ subsets, TCRB CDR3 length was moderately but significantly shorter in type 1 diabetes patients. Because cDNA rather than genomic DNA was sequenced, highly expressing activated cells could have been over-represented, although no difference in activation and CD3 levels was found between groups.

The entire isolated RNA was reverse transcribed using the High Capacity cDNA Reverse Transcription Kit, and thus expressed TCRB transcripts were sequenced. Deep immunoSEQ sequencing was applied to naive, central memory and regulatory T cell samples, giving an average of approximately 3.8 million total reads per sample. After sorted cells were lysed in RLT buffer, RNA was extracted with DNase-treated RNeasy Micro or Mini kits, with the choice depending on cell number. To prevent cross-contamination, each cell subset was processed individually, whereas patient and healthy donor samples were processed jointly. Using the immunoSEQ multiplex PCR, TCRB sequences were amplified from cDNA into 87-bp fragments spanning the CDR3 region. Sequencing of the amplicons was performed on the Illumina HiSeq platform. The paper's processing steps were these. Synthetic template baselines were used to correct PCR bias computationally, reads within Hamming distance 2 were collapsed, and singletons that could not be merged were discarded. Reads were aligned against IMGT so that V, D and J genes, CDR3 length and insertions or deletions at six rearrangement sites could be assigned. Within each subset, clonotype counts were normalized to the number of sorted cells before true diversity and Gini coefficients were calculated with the tcR R package. Repertoire sharing was quantified using the overlap coefficient calculated on TCRB nucleotide sequences. Out-of-frame TCRB sequences from naive cells were analyzed to stand in for the pre-selection repertoire. This is the immuneACCESS table as TCRdb keeps it, with only in-frame sequences that have V and J called. A part of the clones is gone; compared with another copy, unresolved V genes explain less than half, and the rest is unexplained. V, J and clone size are those of that table, while D and trimming were read from the DNA. The sample data list some 200,000 clones, and 16% of these were observed just once. Clones ranked in the top ten supply approximately 0.087% of the sample.

Only a few counts were recorded for this clone. Its cognate antigen has yet to be identified. Base-call qualities are not available, and no considerably larger clone is one nucleotide away. Each donor gave one peripheral blood draw, averaging approximately 120 mL, which was collected into heparinised tubes. Using a panel that included CD45RO, CCR7, CD25, CD127, CD95 and CD27, naive, central memory, regulatory and stem cell-like memory CD4+ T cells were sorted on a BD FACSAria II. All sorted populations exceeded 98% purity. PBMCs were isolated right away by Lymphoprep density gradient centrifugation and were stained directly, without culture. To minimize batch effects, samples were stained and sorted in pairs, one healthy donor with one patient per experiment. Counted from cysteine to phenylalanine, this CDR3 has 13 amino acids. The sequence is cut down to CDR3 DNA, 39 bases in frame from base 1. CDR1 and CDR2 are drawn from the germline V gene (reference sequence): GTSNPN, SVGIG. A distance of 11 bases separates the germline ends of V and J, which lose 6 bases and 1 base respectively.

The chain was built from TRBV30 and TRBJ2-3; a confident D gene designation cannot be given. The specimen was naive CD4+ T cells from blood. Per the publication, the cell subset or site label means: true naive CD4+ T cells. This TCR was sampled from a man aged 25 to 40 with type 1 diabetes. This receptor carries the CDR3 CACGNHGTDTQYF. The DNA sequence is TGTGCCTGTGGTAATCACGGCACAGATACGCAGTATTTT.